This T cell receptor (beta chain) was identified in a study of identical twins. TCRdb reanalysed the 5' RACE reads using MiXCR and keeps one entry per CDR3 protein. Of about 340,000 distinct CDR3 sequences in the sample, about 12% were seen once. There are a few counts of this clonotype. What it recognizes is unknown. V was pared by 1 base and J by 3 bases, with 10 bases of the junction left unmatched. The CDR3 is 18 residues long. CDR1 and CDR2 (germline): SGHTA, FQGNSA. Study conclusions and caveats: Out-of-frame alpha sequences common to twins were enriched for low generation probability. In cord blood, abundant beta clonotypes had fewer insertions; memory showed no trend. Zero-insertion analyses were open to partial confounding by invariant MAIT and iNKT cells. Donors were not followed over many years; analysis was cross-sectional.

This sample was shared with a second study, whose subject was yellow fever vaccine responses in identical twins.

The clonotype comes from a woman aged 18-35 years in good health. V gene TRBV7-2 combines with J gene TRBJ2-3; 10 bases fit TRBD2. The sample consisted of CD8+ T cells sorted from blood. CDR3 residues: CASSLGAGLAGVTDTQYF. Here the CDR3 DNA reads TGTGCCAGCAGCTTAGGCGCCGGGCTAGCGGGAGTGACAGATACGCAGTATTTT.